This section outlines one T cell receptor beta chain sequence together with its context. There are many counts of this clonotype. It lacks a known antigen. No much larger clone is present one base from it, and per-base qualities are unavailable. Libraries were constructed by PCR. Sequencer: Illumina HiSeq 2500. Molecular barcoding was employed in the preparation of TCR libraries, with unique molecular identifiers being used to normalize TCRbeta repertoire quantification. The public reads were reprocessed in TCRdb via fastp at Q25 and MiXCR, keeping in-frame beta chains. For every CDR3 protein sequence, its rows merge into one entry that carries the most common genes and DNA. This sample lists about 260,000 distinct CDR3 sequences; under 14% were detected once. In total, the top ten clones hold about 25% of the sample. The data originate from a study of T-cell reconstitution after alpha-beta-depleted transplantation in children (dated by TCRdb to about 2016). For the study in its entirety: The study quantitatively tracked T-cell immune reconstitution after TCRalphabeta/CD19-depleted allogeneic hematopoietic cell transplantation in children using TCR repertoire profiling. On the study overall, not on this receptor specifically: Apparently early alphabetaT-cell count recovery about two months after transplant reportedly relied on only several hundred rapidly expanded clones derived from non-depleted graft cells. The high TCRbeta diversity at day 60 in some patients was ascribed to recipient T cells and intrathymic progenitors that had survived conditioning. Hyperexpanded clone frequencies declined over subsequent months; after one year, T-cell counts and TCRbeta diversity were mostly attributed to newly produced T cells.

Trimmed from V: 4 bases; trimmed from J: 3 bases; junction bases lacking a gene match: 11. CDR1 DFQATT and CDR2 SNEGSKA are derived from the germline V gene (reference sequence). Inclusive of the bounding cysteine and phenylalanine, the CDR3 is 15 residues long. Only CDR3 DNA is held: 45 bases, read in frame from base 1. The treatment or condition label, read with the paper, signifies: allogeneic hematopoietic cell transplantation with graft depleted of TCRalphabeta T cells and CD19 B cells. The transplant recipients were children given TCRalphabeta/CD19-depleted allogeneic hematopoietic cell grafts.

The rearrangement joined TRBV20-1 to TRBJ2-7, with 8 bases in between that match TRBD2. Source: peripheral blood, taken 180 days after TCRalphabeta/CD19-depleted stem cell transplant. This TCR was sampled from a male patient between 2 and 10 years old who had a stem cell transplant for chronic granulomatous disease, so the T cells may come from the graft donor. The CDR3 protein is CSATETSGALYEQYF. The DNA is TGCAGTGCTACCGAAACTAGCGGAGCCCTCTACGAGCAGTACTTC.